This entry features one T cell receptor (beta chain) sequence. The junction departs from germline at one end; a sequencing error may be responsible. The data belong to a study of tumor and adjacent non-tumor tissue in lung cancer. No cell sorting was done before RNA was extracted from the tissue. This non-tumor lung sample came from over 3 cm beyond the tumor edge. A modified ARM-PCR protocol with three rounds of nested PCR amplified TCRbeta. TCRdb re-called the multiplex PCR reads through MiXCR, storing one row per CDR3 protein. The profile shows 40,000 to 45,000 distinct CDR3 sequences, roughly 60% of them singletons. The CDR3 spans 14 residues. CDR1 is SGHAT and CDR2 is FQNNGV in the germline V gene.

Input material: distant non-tumor lung tissue. The clonotype was recovered from a man in his fifties with non-small cell lung cancer. This sequence joins TRBV11-2 and TRBJ1-2, with D unresolved. CDR3 sequence: CASRLTAPNYGYTF. CDR3 sequence (DNA): TGTGCCAGCCGCTTAACAGCACCGAACTATGGCTACACCTTT.